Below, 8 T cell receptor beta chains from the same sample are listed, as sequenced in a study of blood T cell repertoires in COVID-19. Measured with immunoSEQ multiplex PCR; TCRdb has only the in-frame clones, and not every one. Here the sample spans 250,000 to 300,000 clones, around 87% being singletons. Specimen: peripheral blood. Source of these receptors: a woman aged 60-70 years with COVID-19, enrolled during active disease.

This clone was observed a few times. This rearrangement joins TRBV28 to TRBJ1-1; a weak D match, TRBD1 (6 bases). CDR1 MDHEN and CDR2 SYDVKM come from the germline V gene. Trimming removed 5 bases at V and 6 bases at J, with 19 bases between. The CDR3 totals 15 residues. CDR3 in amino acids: CASSTLRGARAEAFF. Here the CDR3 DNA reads TGTGCCAGCAGTACCCTCCGGGGGGCTCGGGCTGAAGCTTTCTTT.

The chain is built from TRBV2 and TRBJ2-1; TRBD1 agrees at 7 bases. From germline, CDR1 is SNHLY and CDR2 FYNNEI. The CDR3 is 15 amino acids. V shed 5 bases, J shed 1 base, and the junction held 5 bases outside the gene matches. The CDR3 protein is CASSPDRASYNEQFF. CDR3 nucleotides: TGTGCCAGCAGTCCCGACAGGGCTTCCTACAATGAGCAGTTCTTC.

The CDR3 sequence: CASRLMGQGDEKLFF. Here the CDR3 DNA reads TGTGCCAGCAGGCTCATGGGACAGGGAGATGAAAAACTGTTTTTT. This sequence joins TRBV6-5 and TRBJ1-4, with TRBD1 matching 9 bases. V lost 6 bases to trimming and J lost 6 bases; unmatched junction nucleotides: 8. Per the germline V gene, CDR1 is MNHEY and CDR2 is SVGAGI. The CDR3 loop spans 15 amino acids.

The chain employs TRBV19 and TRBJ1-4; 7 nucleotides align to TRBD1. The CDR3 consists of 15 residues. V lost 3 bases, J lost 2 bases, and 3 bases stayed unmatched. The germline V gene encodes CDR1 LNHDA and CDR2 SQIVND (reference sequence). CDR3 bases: TGTGCCAGTAGTATCTTACAGGGGACTAATGAAAAACTGTTTTTT. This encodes CASSILQGTNEKLFF. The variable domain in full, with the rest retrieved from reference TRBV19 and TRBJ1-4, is DGGITQSPKYLFRKEGQNVTLSCEQNLNHDAMYWYRQDPGQGLRLIYYSQIVNDFQKGDIAEGYSVSREKKESFPLTVTSAQKNPTAFYLCASSILQGTNEKLFFGSGTQLSVL.

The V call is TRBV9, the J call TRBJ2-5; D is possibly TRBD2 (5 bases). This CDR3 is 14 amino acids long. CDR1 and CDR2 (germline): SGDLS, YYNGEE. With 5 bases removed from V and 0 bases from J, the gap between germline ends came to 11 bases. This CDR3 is CASSPQRYQETQYF. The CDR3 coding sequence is TGTGCCAGCAGTCCCCAGCGGTACCAAGAGACCCAGTACTTC.

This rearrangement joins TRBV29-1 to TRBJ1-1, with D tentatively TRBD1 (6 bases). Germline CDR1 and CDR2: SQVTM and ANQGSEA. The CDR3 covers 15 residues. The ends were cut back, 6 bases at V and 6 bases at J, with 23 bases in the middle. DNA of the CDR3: TGCAGCGTGCTCGGAAGGGGGGGCGCGGGCTCTGAAGCTTTCTTT. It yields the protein CSVLGRGGAGSEAFF. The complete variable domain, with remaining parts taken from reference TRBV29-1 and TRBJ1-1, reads SAVISQKPSRDICQRGTSLTIQCQVDSQVTMMFWYRQQPGQSLTLIATANQGSEATYESGFVIDKFPISRPNLTFSTLTVSNMSPEDSSIYLCSVLGRGGAGSEAFFGQGTRLTVV.

In DNA, the CDR3 is TGTGCCTGGAGTCCGTCCAGGGGGCTGGAGCAGTACTTC. This sequence encodes CAWSPSRGLEQYF. This chain links TRBV30 with TRBJ2-7; 8 bases map to TRBD1. V was clipped by 2 bases and J by 7 bases; unmatched bases: 7. This CDR3 contains 13 residues. From germline, CDR1 is GTSNPN and CDR2 SVGIG (reference sequence).

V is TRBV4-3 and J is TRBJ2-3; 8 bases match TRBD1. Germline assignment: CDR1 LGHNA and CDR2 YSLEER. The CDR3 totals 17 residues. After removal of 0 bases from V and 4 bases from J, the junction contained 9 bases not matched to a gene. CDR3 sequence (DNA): TGCGCCAGCAGCCAAGATCCTGGACAGGGACAAGCAGATACGCAGTATTTT. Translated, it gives CASSQDPGQGQADTQYF.